This T cell receptor (beta chain) derives from a study of control samples from healthy donors and cancer patients. This CDR3 has 13 residues. The V end lost 4 bases, the J end lost 2 bases, and 7 bases lay between the germline ends. Germline V gives CDR1 WSHSY, CDR2 SAAADI. Profiled with immunoSEQ multiplex PCR; TCRdb holds only in-frame clones, not every one. The sample holds about 140,000 clones, around 94% seen once. Sequencing was done on a sample of blood. The rearrangement joins TRBV10-2 to TRBJ2-3; D unresolved. This sequence originates from a middle-aged man in good health. The CDR3 spells CASSVRYTDTQYF. The DNA for the CDR3 is TGCGCCAGCAGTGTCAGGTACACAGATACGCAGTATTTT.